Described below is a single TCR beta chain sequence and its context. This sample stems from a study of radiation and T cells in renal cell carcinoma. Time point described: blood 4 weeks post-SBRT, at nephrectomy. Sample treatment: 15 Gy SBRT to primary tumor, nephrectomy 4 weeks later. Libraries were prepared by immunoSEQ multiplex PCR; TCRdb keeps only in-frame clonotypes and omits some of them. The repertoire holds 120,000 to 150,000 clones, with less than 90% as singletons. Between the trimmed V and J ends, which lost 2 bases and 7 bases, there was a span of 8 bases. CDR3 size: 12 residues. CDR1 is SGHDT, CDR2 YYEEEE, per germline.

The chain combines TRBV5-6 with TRBJ2-3, with D maybe TRBD2 (5 bases). The source is a woman between 50 and 59 years old with renal cell carcinoma. The material sequenced was blood, taken from a patient whose treatment included radiotherapy and nephrectomy. This CDR3 is CASSLVGNTQYF. CDR3 DNA: TGTGCCAGCAGCTTAGTCGGGAATACGCAGTATTTT.